The 9 T cell receptor beta chains reported below all come from one sample, sequenced in a study of TIL therapy for anti-PD-1-resistant metastatic lung cancer. Time point meaning: pre-treatment sample, taken before nivolumab and TIL therapy. Tumor tissue came from excised metastases, mostly pleural nodules or supraclavicular lymph nodes. The libraries were made with immunoSEQ v3. Profiled with immunoSEQ multiplex PCR; TCRdb holds only in-frame clones, not every one. The data hold about 100,000 clones, with under 70% observed a single time. Here the sequenced sample was tumor tissue, taken at baseline. The receptors derive from a person between 25 and 80 years old with non-small cell lung cancer.

The gene calls are TRBV7-3 and TRBJ1-1; D ambiguous. Germline V gives CDR1 SGHTA, CDR2 FQGTGA. The CDR3 consists of 13 residues. V lost 3 bases and J 0 bases, leaving 5 bases between the germline ends. The CDR3 DNA reads as TGTGCCAGCAGCTTCCACATGAACACTGAAGCTTTCTTT. Translation: CASSFHMNTEAFF.

The rearrangement joins TRBV18 to TRBJ2-7; possible D gene TRBD1, 6 bases. This CDR3 region has 14 residues. Trimming took 3 bases from V and 2 from J, leaving 11 bases between them. Per the germline V gene, CDR1 is KGHSH and CDR2 is LQKENI. CDR3 protein: CASSPRQGTYEQYF. The CDR3 nucleotides read TGTGCCAGCTCACCCCGGCAGGGGACCTACGAGCAGTACTTC. The full variable domain, with the rest looked up from reference TRBV18 and TRBJ2-7, is NAGVMQNPRHLVRRRGQEARLRCSPMKGHSHVYWYRQLPEEGLKFMVYLQKENIIDESGMPKERFSAEFPKEGPSILRIQQVVRGDSAAYFCASSPRQGTYEQYFGPGTRLTVT.

This chain joins TRBV7-2 and TRBJ1-5; the D is unclear. In germline, CDR1 is SGHTA, CDR2 FQGNSA. The CDR3 extends over 12 amino acids. Trimming cost V 1 base and J 7 bases, with 5 bases left between them. CDR3 amino acids: CASSLVDQPQHF. The CDR3 nucleotides are TGTGCCAGCAGCTTAGTTGACCAGCCCCAGCATTTT. Filled out from reference TRBV7-2 and TRBJ1-5, the complete variable domain reads GAGVSQSPSNKVTEKGKDVELRCDPISGHTALYWYRQSLGQGLEFLIYFQGNSAPDKSGLPSDRFSAERTGGSVSTLTIQRTQQEDSAVYLCASSLVDQPQHFGDGTRLSIL.

The chain employs TRBV5-4 and TRBJ1-2; weak D call: TRBD1 (5 bases). The CDR3 totals 13 residues. V was cut by 0 bases and J by 6 bases, with 9 bases left in between. Per the germline V gene, CDR1 is SGHNT and CDR2 is YYREEE (reference sequence). The CDR3: CASSLAQGDGYTF. The CDR3 coding sequence is TGTGCCAGCAGCTTGGCACAAGGGGATGGCTACACCTTC.

The rearrangement joins TRBV24-1 to TRBJ2-5; TRBD1 agrees at 7 bases. After removal of 5 bases from V and 2 bases from J, the junction contained 10 bases not matched to a gene. The CDR3 totals 16 residues. Germline CDR1 is KGHDR and CDR2 is SFDVKD. This CDR3 reads CATSGPRTGAQETQYF. The CDR3 DNA follows: TGTGCCACCAGTGGGCCCCGGACAGGAGCACAAGAGACCCAGTACTTC.

V usage is TRBV4-2 and J usage is TRBJ2-7; 16 bases agree with TRBD2. The CDR3 sequence is 19 residues long. The ends lost 1 base at V and 0 bases at J; junction bases unmatched: 6. CDR1 is LGHNA, CDR2 YNFKEQ, per germline. CDR3 region: CASSQVTGTSGGGSYEQYF. The CDR3, as DNA: TGTGCCAGCAGCCAAGTCACCGGGACTAGCGGGGGGGGCTCCTACGAGCAGTACTTC.

This chain uses TRBV11-2 with TRBJ2-1; unclear D gene. Deletions cut 1 base from V and 3 bases from J, with 10 bases between. The germline V gene has CDR1 SGHAT and CDR2 FQNNGV. This CDR3 comprises 15 residues. Here the CDR3 DNA reads TGTGCCAGCAGCTTAGGAGACCTGAACTACAATGAGCAGTTCTTC. Translated: CASSLGDLNYNEQFF.

The chain uses TRBV10-3 and TRBJ1-5; weak D call: TRBD1 (5 bases). The CDR3 has 13 residues. V was cut by 10 bases and J by 4 bases, with 14 bases left in between. Germline assignment: CDR1 ENHRY and CDR2 SYGVKD. CDR3 DNA: TGTGCCACCTGGGGGGACCAGAATCAGCCCCAGCATTTT. Translated: CATWGDQNQPQHF.

This clone was counted a few times. This chain joins TRBV13 and TRBJ1-1, with D maybe TRBD1 (5 bases). The CDR3 runs to 15 residues. Germline CDR1 PRHDT, CDR2 FYEKMQ (reference sequence). The V end lost 5 bases, the J end lost 0 bases, and 13 bases lay between the germline ends. The CDR3 loop reads CASSSIGGVNTEAFF. CDR3 coding DNA: TGTGCCAGCAGCAGCATTGGGGGGGTGAACACTGAAGCTTTCTTT.